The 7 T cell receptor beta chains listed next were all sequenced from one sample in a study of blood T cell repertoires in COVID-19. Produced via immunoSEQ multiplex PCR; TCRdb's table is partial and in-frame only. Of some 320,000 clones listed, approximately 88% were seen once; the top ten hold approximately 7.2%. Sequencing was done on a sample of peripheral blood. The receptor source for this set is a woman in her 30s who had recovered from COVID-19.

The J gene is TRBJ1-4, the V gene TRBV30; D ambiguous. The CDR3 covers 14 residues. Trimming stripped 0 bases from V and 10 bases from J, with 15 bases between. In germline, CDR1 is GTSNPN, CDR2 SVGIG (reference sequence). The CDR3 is CAWSVPRGVGKLFF. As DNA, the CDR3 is TGTGCCTGGAGTGTACCCCGGGGAGTAGGAAAACTGTTTTTT.

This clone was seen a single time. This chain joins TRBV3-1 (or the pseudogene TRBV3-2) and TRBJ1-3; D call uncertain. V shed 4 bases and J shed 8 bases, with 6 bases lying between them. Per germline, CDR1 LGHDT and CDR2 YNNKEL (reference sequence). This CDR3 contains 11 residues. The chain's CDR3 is CASSPGYTIYF. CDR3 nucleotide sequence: TGTGCCAGCAGCCCGGGGTACACCATATATTTT.

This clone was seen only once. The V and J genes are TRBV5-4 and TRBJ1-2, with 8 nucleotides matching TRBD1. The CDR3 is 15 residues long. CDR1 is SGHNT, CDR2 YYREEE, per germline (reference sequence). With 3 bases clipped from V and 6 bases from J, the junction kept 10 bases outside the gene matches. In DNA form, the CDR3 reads TGTGCCAGCAGCTCGACGCTGGACAGGGCCGATGGCTACACCTTC. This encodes CASSSTLDRADGYTF.

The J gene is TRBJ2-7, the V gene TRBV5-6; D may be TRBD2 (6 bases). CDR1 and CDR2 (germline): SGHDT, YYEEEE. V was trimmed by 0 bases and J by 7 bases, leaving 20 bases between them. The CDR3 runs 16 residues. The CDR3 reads CASSLGTGGRFVEQYF. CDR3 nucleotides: TGTGCCAGCAGCTTGGGTACAGGTGGGAGGTTCGTGGAGCAGTACTTC.

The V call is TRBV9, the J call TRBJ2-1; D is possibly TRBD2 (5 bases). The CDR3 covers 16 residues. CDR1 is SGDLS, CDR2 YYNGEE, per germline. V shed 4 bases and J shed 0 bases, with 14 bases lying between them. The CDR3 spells CASSPRDGDSYNEQFF. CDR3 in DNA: TGTGCCAGCAGCCCCCGTGACGGGGACTCCTACAATGAGCAGTTCTTC.

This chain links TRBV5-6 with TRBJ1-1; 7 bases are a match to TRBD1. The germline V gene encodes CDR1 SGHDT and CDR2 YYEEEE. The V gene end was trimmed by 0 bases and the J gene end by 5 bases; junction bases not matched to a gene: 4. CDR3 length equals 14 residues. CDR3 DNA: TGTGCCAGCAGCTTGGACAGGGGATCGACTGAAGCTTTCTTT. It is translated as CASSLDRGSTEAFF.

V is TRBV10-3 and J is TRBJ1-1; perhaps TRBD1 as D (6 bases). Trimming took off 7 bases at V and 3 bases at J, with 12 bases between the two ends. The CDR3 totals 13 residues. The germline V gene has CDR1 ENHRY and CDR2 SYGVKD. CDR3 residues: CAIKTGQDTEAFF. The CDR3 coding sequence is TGTGCCATCAAAACAGGGCAGGACACTGAAGCTTTCTTT.